These 5 T cell receptor beta chains share one sample of origin, sequenced in a study of CD8 T cells in ankylosing spondylitis. TCRdb ran MiXCR on the 5' RACE reads and lists one entry per CDR3 protein. The sample has 200,000 to 250,000 distinct CDR3 sequences, approximately 24% seen once. Sequences were obtained from blood, either unsorted or a sorted T cell fraction (not recorded which). Every receptor here comes from a male donor with ankylosing spondylitis or in good health (not recorded which).

The table lists this clonotype with a few counts. The chain employs TRBV12-3 or TRBV12-4 and TRBJ2-7, with D possibly matching TRBD1 (6 bases). The V end lost 6 bases, the J end lost 2 bases, and 8 bases lay between the germline ends. CDR3 length equals 12 residues. In DNA form, the CDR3 reads TGTGCCAGCAGCCAGGGGCCCTACGAGCAGTACTTC. Translated, it gives CASSQGPYEQYF.

This clonotype was seen ten or more times. The J gene is TRBJ2-3, the V gene TRBV6-1, with unresolved D. Germline-derived CDR1 and CDR2 are MNHNS and SASEGT. The length of the CDR3 is 15 residues. Trimming took off 8 bases at V and 3 bases at J, with 18 bases between the two ends. CDR3 amino acids: CASRGDVGLTDTQYF. As DNA, the CDR3 is TGTGCCAGCCGAGGTGACGTAGGGCTGACAGATACGCAGTATTTT.

At least ten counts were recorded for this clonotype. The CDR3 region is CASSRAGQSNQPQHF. CDR3 bases: TGTGCCAGCAGTAGGGCCGGACAGAGCAATCAGCCCCAGCATTTT. The genes are TRBV6-2 or TRBV6-3 and TRBJ1-5, with a weak D call TRBD1 (6 bases). Between the trimmed V and J ends, which lost 5 bases and 1 base, there was a span of 12 bases. The CDR3 has 15 amino acids. The V gene's germline CDR1 is MNHEY and CDR2 SVGEGT.

This clonotype was counted at least ten times. This CDR3 is CASSVGLAGGSDTQYF. The CDR3, as DNA: TGCGCCAGCAGCGTGGGACTAGCGGGAGGGTCAGATACGCAGTATTTT. The chain carries TRBV5-1 and TRBJ2-3, with 16 bases fitting TRBD2. Germline CDR1 is SGHRS and CDR2 is YFSETQ. The CDR3 length is 16 residues. V trimming: 4 bases; J trimming: 4 bases; junction bases outside the gene matches: 3.

This clonotype was recorded many times. The rearrangement links TRBV2 to TRBJ2-3; the D is unclear. Germline V gene lookup returns CDR1 SNHLY and CDR2 FYNNEI. Trimming pared 4 bases from V and 4 bases from J, leaving 12 bases between. This CDR3 comprises 14 residues. In DNA form, the CDR3 reads TGTGCCAGCAGTGGGGCAGGTGGGGCAGATACGCAGTATTTT. Amino acid sequence: CASSGAGGADTQYF.